This T cell receptor beta chain was captured by sequencing in a study of cytomegalovirus exposure and HLA in healthy donors. Unrecorded immune exposure was likely among donors, who were nominally healthy when sampled. Overall study findings and caveats: Later work found most CMV-associated TCR beta chains apparently HLA-restricted. With later analysis, a missense DCLRE1C variant became linked to TCR beta V- and J-gene trimming.

PCR was performed using 60 Vbeta and 13 Jbeta primers. TCRdb's copy holds only in-frame clones and misses some; the assay was immunoSEQ multiplex PCR. The sample has 150,000 to 200,000 clones; 70% are singletons. V lost 4 bases to trimming and J lost 6 bases; unmatched junction nucleotides: 5. There are 15 residues in the CDR3. The germline gives CDR1 SGHTA, CDR2 FQGNSA. To note about this clone: Its cognate antigen is unknown.

This chain uses TRBV7-2 with TRBJ2-3, with 12 bases fitting TRBD2. Sequencing used PBMCs. The TCR comes from a man younger than 30 in good health and CMV-seropositive. The CDR3 DNA reads TGTGCCAGCAGCTCGACTAGCGGGGGATTCGATACGCAGTATTTT. This sequence encodes CASSSTSGGFDTQYF.